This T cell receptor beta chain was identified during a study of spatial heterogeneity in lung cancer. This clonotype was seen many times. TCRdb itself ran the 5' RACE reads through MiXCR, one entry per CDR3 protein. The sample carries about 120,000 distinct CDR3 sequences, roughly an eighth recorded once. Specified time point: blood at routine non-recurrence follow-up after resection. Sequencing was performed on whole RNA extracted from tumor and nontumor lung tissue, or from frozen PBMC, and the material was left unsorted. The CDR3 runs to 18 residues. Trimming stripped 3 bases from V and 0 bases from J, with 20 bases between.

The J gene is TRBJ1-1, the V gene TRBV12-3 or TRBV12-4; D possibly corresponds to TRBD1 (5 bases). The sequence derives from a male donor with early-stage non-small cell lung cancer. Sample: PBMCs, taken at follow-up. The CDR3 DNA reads TGTGCCAGCAGTTTGACCCCCGGATGGCGACAGTTGAACACTGAAGCTTTCTTT. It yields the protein CASSLTPGWRQLNTEAFF.